A selection of T cell receptor beta chains follows, all from one sample in a study of CD8 T cells in ankylosing spondylitis. One entry per CDR3 protein results from TCRdb running MiXCR on the 5' RACE reads. The data contain 200,000 to 300,000 distinct CDR3 sequences, about 11% of them singletons. Sequenced material: blood, either unsorted or a sorted T cell fraction (not recorded which). The source of these receptors is a male donor with ankylosing spondylitis or in good health (not recorded which). Each CDR3 is given with its conserved first and last residue. A D gene is named only where the DNA matches it firmly. Clone sizes are given selectively: once, few, many, or a class where the clone is expanded.

>TRBJ2-7|TRBD2|.|TRBV10-2
TGCGCCAGCAGTGAGTCGATATCGCTAGCGGGTAGCTCCTACGAGCAGTACTTC
CASSESISLAGSSYEQYF
>TRBJ2-6|TRBD1|many|TRBV29-1
TGCAGCGTTGCCCCTATCCAGGGGGCTTTTGGGGCCAACGTCCTGACTTTC
CSVAPIQGAFGANVLTF
>TRBJ1-6|.|many|TRBV5-1
TGCGCCAGCAGCTCCCATCCCTCCTATAATTCACCCCTCCACTTT
CASSSHPSYNSPLHF
>TRBJ2-1|.|few|TRBV11-3
TGTGCCAGCAGCTTTTACAGGGATTCCAATGAGCAGTTCTTC
CASSFYRDSNEQFF
>TRBJ1-2|TRBD1|many|TRBV24-1
TGTGCCACCAGCGGGGACAGCAGGAATAACTATGGCTACACCTTC
CATSGDSRNNYGYTF
>TRBJ2-7|.|.|TRBV7-2
TGTGCCAGCAGCTTACAGACAGCGGAGCAGTACTTC
CASSLQTAEQYF
>TRBJ2-3|TRBD2|many|TRBV5-1
TGCGCCAGCAGCTTGGTCCTAGCGGGAAGCACAGATACGCAGTATTTT
CASSLVLAGSTDTQYF
>TRBJ2-2|TRBD2|many|TRBV10-3
TGTGCCTCGTCGGCAGCGGGAGGAGAGGTGTGGGTGTTTTTT
CASSAAGGEVWVFF
>TRBJ2-4|.|many|TRBV20-1
TGCAGTGCTAGTGAACAGGGCTCGGGCATTCAGTACTTC
CSASEQGSGIQYF
>TRBJ2-2|.|.|TRBV12-3/TRBV12-4
TGTGCCAGCAGTTTGATACACTTTGTCTCCGGGGAGCTGTTTTTT
CASSLIHFVSGELFF
>TRBJ1-2|.|.|TRBV11-2
TGTGCCAGCAGCCCAGCCTTCTACCTCAACTATGGCTACACCTTC
CASSPAFYLNYGYTF
>TRBJ1-4|.|many|TRBV27
TGTGCCAGCAGACACCGGGACACCGGGAATGAAAAACTGTTTTTT
CASRHRDTGNEKLFF
>TRBJ2-2|.|many|TRBV5-1
TGCGCCAGCAGCTTCTTACAGTACACCGGGGAGCTGTTTTTT
CASSFLQYTGELFF